Shown below are 3 T cell receptor beta chains from a single sample sequenced in a study of cytomegalovirus exposure and HLA in healthy donors. PCR primers comprised 60 Vbeta and 13 Jbeta primers. Clones were sequenced by immunoSEQ multiplex PCR, and TCRdb holds only the in-frame ones, with some missing. Among more than 85,000 clones listed, roughly 80% were seen once. Sequencing input: PBMCs. The receptor set was obtained from a man aged 30 to 39 in good health and CMV-seropositive.

To note about this clone: Other DNA sequences in the sample encode the same CDR3. This rearrangement joins TRBV19 to TRBJ1-4; 7 bases match TRBD1. Germline loops: CDR1 LNHDA, CDR2 SQIVND (reference sequence). CDR3 length equals 14 residues. J was trimmed by 0 bases and V by 9 bases; bases with no gene match: 4. The CDR3 coding sequence is TGTGCCAGCAGGGGGACAGCAACTAATGAAAAACTGTTTTTT. This translates into CASRGTATNEKLFF. Drawing the rest from reference TRBV19 and TRBJ1-4, the complete variable domain is DGGITQSPKYLFRKEGQNVTLSCEQNLNHDAMYWYRQDPGQGLRLIYYSQIVNDFQKGDIAEGYSVSREKKESFPLTVTSAQKNPTAFYLCASRGTATNEKLFFGSGTQLSVL.

The gene calls are TRBV11-2 and TRBJ1-1; 8 bases are a match to TRBD1. The CDR3 sequence is 13 residues long. The trim removed 6 bases at V and 11 bases at J, leaving 11 bases unmatched. The germline CDR1 and CDR2 sequences are SGHAT and FQNNGV. In DNA, the CDR3 is TGTGCCAGCAGAACTGACAGGGGTAGTCCGGCTTTCTTT. Encoded protein: CASRTDRGSPAFF.

The chain is built from TRBV6-1 and TRBJ2-7; TRBD1 is a possible D gene (6 bases). The CDR3 runs 14 residues. V was trimmed by 6 bases and J by 7 bases, leaving 19 bases between them. The V gene's germline CDR1 is MNHNS and CDR2 SASEGT. The CDR3, as DNA: TGTGCCAGCAGGGACAGTCCTTCCCCGGGAGAGCAGTACTTC. Amino acids: CASRDSPSPGEQYF.